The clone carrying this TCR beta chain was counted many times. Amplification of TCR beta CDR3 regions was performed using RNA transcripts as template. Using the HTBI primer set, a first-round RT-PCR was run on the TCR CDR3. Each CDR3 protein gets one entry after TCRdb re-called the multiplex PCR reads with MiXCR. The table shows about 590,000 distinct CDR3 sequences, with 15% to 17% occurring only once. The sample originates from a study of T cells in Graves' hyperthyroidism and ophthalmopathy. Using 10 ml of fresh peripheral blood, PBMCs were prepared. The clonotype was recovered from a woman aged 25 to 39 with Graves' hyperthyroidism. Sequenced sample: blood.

The CDR3 here is CASTETANTEAFF. CDR3 bases: TGCGCCAGCACTGAGACAGCGAACACTGAAGCTTTCTTT. This chain connects TRBV5-1 to TRBJ1-1; D is perhaps TRBD1 (5 bases). The germline V and J ends were trimmed by 6 bases and 1 base, with 10 bases remaining between them. The CDR3 spans 13 residues. CDR1 and CDR2 (germline): SGHRS, YFSETQ. Variable domain in full (rest from reference TRBV5-1 and TRBJ1-1): KAGVTQTPRYLIKTRGQQVTLSCSPISGHRSVSWYQQTPGQGLQFLFEYFSETQRNKGNFPGRFSGRQFSNSRSEMNVSTLELGDSALYLCASTETANTEAFFGQGTRLTVV.